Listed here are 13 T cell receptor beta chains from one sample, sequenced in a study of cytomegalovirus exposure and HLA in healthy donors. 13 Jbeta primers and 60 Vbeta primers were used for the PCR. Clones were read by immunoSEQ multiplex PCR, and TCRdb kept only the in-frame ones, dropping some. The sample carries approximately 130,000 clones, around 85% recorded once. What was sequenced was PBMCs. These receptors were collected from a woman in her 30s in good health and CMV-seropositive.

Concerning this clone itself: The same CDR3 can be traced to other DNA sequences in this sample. The CDR3 sequence is CASSSQGNTEAFF. The DNA for the CDR3 is TGCGCCAGCAGCTCACAGGGGAACACTGAAGCTTTCTTT. V is TRBV5-1 and J is TRBJ1-1; D is possibly TRBD1 (6 bases). The CDR3 spans 13 residues. Germline lookup yields CDR1 SGHRS and CDR2 YFSETQ. Trimming pared 3 bases from V and 1 base from J, leaving 7 bases between.

This CDR3 reads CASSLGRGEQFF. CDR3 bases: TGTGCCAGCAGTTTAGGAAGGGGGGAGCAGTTCTTC. The chain is built from TRBV28 and TRBJ2-1; perhaps TRBD1 as D (6 bases). V lost 2 bases and J lost 10, with 9 bases in between. Germline V gene data show CDR1 as MDHEN and CDR2 as SYDVKM. The CDR3 loop spans 12 amino acids. Combining the CDR3 with reference TRBV28 and TRBJ2-1 gives the whole variable domain DVKVTQSSRYLVKRTGEKVFLECVQDMDHENMFWYRQDPGLGLRLIYFSYDVKMKEKGDIPEGYSVSREKKERFSLILESASTNQTSMYLCASSLGRGEQFFGPGTRLTVL.

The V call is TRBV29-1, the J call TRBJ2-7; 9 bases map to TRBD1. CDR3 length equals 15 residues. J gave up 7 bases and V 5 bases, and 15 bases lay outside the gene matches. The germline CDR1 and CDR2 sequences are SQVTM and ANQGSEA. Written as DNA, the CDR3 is TGCAGCGTTATACCGGGACAGGGCAGATTTTCGGAGCAGTACTTC. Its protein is CSVIPGQGRFSEQYF.

The CDR3 nucleotides read TGCGCCAGCAGCTTGACAGTTAATGAAAAACTGTTTTTT. It encodes CASSLTVNEKLFF. This chain links TRBV5-1 with TRBJ1-4; the D is unclear. V was shortened by 1 base and J by 4 bases, with 5 bases between the two germline ends. This CDR3 comprises 13 residues. CDR1 SGHRS and CDR2 YFSETQ come from the germline V gene.

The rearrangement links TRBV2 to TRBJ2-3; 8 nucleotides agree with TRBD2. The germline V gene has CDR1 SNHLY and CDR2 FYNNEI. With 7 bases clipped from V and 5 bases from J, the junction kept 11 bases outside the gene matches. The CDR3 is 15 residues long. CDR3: CASTPRAGGVDTQYF. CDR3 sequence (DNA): TGTGCCAGCACTCCCAGGGCGGGGGGCGTAGATACGCAGTATTTT.

The CDR3 loop is CASSTGDTGELFF. The CDR3 DNA reads TGTGCCAGCAGTACAGGGGACACCGGGGAGCTGTTTTTT. The chain recombines TRBV27 with TRBJ2-2; 7 nucleotides line up with TRBD1. J lost 3 bases, V lost 5 bases, and 0 bases had no gene match. Germline CDR1 MNHEY, CDR2 SMNVEV (reference sequence). This CDR3 spans 13 amino acids.

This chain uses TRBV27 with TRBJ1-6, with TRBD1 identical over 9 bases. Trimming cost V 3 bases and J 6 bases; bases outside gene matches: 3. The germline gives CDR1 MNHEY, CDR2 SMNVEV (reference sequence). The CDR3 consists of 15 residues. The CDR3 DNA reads TGTGCCAGCAGTTTTTCGGGACAGGGTAATTCACCCCTCCACTTT. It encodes CASSFSGQGNSPLHF.

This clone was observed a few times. The CDR3 DNA sequence: TGTGCCAGCAGCCAGTGGAGACAGGGTGGTTATGGCTACACCTTC. Its translation is CASSQWRQGGYGYTF. The chain links TRBV14 to TRBJ1-2; 7 bases are shared with TRBD1. The CDR3 contains 15 residues. J gave up 5 bases and V 3 bases, and 9 bases lay outside the gene matches. Germline CDR1 and CDR2: SGHDN and FVKESK. Using reference TRBV14 and TRBJ1-2 for the parts outside the CDR3, the full variable domain is EAGVTQFPSHSVIEKGQTVTLRCDPISGHDNLYWYRRVMGKEIKFLLHFVKESKQDESGMPNNRFLAERTGGTYSTLKVQPAELEDSGVYFCASSQWRQGGYGYTFGSGTRLTVV.

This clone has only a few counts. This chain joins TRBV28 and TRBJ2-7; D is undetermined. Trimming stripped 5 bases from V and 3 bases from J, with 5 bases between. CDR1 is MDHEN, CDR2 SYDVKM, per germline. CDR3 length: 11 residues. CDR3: CASSPYYEQYF. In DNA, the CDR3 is TGTGCCAGCAGTCCCTACTACGAGCAGTACTTC.

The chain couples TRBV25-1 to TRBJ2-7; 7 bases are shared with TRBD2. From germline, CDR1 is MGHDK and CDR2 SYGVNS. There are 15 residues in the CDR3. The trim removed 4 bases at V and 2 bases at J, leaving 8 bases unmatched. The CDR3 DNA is TGTGCCAGCAGTGTAGTCCAGCGGGACCCCTACGAGCAGTACTTC. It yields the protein CASSVVQRDPYEQYF.

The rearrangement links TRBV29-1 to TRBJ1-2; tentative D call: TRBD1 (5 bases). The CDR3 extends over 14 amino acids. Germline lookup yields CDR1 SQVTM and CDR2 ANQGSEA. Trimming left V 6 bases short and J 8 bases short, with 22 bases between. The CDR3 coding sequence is TGCAGCGTCACCCGCCCACAGGTCCCGAGGGGCTACACCTTC. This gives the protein CSVTRPQVPRGYTF.

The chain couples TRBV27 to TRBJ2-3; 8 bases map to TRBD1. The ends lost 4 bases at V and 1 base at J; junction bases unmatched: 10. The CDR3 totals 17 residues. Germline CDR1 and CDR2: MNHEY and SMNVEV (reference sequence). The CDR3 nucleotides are TGTGCCAGCAGTTCTTACCTCCTGGGACAGGGCACAGATACGCAGTATTTT. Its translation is CASSSYLLGQGTDTQYF.

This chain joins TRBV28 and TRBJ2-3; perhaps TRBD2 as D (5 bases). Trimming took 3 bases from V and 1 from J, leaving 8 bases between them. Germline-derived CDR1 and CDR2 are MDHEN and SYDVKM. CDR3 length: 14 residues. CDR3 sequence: CASSLSGGTDTQYF. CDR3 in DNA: TGTGCCAGCAGTTTGTCCGGGGGCACAGATACGCAGTATTTT.